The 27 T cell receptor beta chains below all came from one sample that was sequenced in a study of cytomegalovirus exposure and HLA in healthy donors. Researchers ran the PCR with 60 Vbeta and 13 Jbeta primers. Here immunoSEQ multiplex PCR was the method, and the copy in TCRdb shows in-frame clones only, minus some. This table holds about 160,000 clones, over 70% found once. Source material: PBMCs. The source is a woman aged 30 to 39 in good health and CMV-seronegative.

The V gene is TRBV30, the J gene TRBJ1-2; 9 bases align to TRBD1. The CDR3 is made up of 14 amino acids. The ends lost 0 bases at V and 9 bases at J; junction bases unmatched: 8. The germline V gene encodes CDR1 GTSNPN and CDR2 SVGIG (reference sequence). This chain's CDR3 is CAWSVPGTGSRYTF. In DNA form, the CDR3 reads TGTGCCTGGAGTGTACCTGGGACAGGGTCGCGCTACACCTTC.

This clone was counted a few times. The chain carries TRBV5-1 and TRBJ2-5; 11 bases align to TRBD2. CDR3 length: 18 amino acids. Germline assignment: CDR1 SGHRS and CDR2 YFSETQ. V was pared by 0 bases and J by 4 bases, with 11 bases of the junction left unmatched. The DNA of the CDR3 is TGCGCCAGCAGCTTGGCCAGCGTAGCGGGGGGGCAAGGAGAGACCCAGTACTTC. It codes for CASSLASVAGGQGETQYF. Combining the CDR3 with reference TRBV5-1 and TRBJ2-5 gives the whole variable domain KAGVTQTPRYLIKTRGQQVTLSCSPISGHRSVSWYQQTPGQGLQFLFEYFSETQRNKGNFPGRFSGRQFSNSRSEMNVSTLELGDSALYLCASSLASVAGGQGETQYFGPGTRLLVL.

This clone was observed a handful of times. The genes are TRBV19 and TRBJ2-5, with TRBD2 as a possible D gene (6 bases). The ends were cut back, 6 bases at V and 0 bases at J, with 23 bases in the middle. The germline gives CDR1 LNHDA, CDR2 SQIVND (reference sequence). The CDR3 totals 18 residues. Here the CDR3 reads CASSPAGGDWGYQETQYF. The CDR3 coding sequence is TGTGCCAGTAGCCCAGCGGGCGGGGATTGGGGGTACCAAGAGACCCAGTACTTC.

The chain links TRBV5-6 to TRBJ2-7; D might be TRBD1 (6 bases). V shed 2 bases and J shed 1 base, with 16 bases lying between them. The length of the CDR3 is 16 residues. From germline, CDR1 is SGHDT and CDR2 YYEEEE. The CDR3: CASSFTQQGFSYEQYF. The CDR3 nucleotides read TGTGCCAGCAGCTTTACCCAACAGGGATTTTCCTACGAGCAGTACTTC.

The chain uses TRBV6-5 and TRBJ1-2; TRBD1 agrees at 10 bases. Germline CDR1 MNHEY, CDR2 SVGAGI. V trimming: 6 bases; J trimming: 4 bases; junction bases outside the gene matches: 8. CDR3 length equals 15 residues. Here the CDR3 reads CASRPSTGGFYGYTF. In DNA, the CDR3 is TGTGCCAGCAGACCATCGACAGGGGGCTTCTATGGCTACACCTTC.

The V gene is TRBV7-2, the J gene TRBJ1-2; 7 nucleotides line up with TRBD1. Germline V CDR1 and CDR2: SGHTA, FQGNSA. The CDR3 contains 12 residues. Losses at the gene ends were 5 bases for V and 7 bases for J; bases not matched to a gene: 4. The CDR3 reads CASSARQGGYTF. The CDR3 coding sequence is TGTGCCAGCAGCGCCAGACAGGGTGGCTACACCTTC.

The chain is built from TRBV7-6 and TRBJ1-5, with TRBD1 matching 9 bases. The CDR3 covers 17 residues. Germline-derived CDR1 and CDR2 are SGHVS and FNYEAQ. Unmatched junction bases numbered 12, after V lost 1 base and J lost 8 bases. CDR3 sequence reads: CASSLGPGTGNLKPQHF. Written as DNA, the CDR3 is TGTGCCAGCAGCTTAGGCCCGGGGACAGGGAACCTTAAGCCCCAGCATTTT.

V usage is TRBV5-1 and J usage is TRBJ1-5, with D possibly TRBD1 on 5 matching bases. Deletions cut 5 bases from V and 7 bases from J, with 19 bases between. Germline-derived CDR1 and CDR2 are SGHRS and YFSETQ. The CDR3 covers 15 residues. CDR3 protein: CASRERPQGGQPQHF. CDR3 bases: TGCGCCAGCAGAGAAAGACCGCAGGGAGGCCAGCCCCAGCATTTT. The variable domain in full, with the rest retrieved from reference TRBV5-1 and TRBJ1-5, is KAGVTQTPRYLIKTRGQQVTLSCSPISGHRSVSWYQQTPGQGLQFLFEYFSETQRNKGNFPGRFSGRQFSNSRSEMNVSTLELGDSALYLCASRERPQGGQPQHFGDGTRLSIL.

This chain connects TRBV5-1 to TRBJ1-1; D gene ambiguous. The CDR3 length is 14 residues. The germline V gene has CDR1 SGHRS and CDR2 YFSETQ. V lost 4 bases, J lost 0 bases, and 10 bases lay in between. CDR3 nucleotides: TGCGCCAGCAGCCCAGACCGGGTGAACACTGAAGCTTTCTTT. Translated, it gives CASSPDRVNTEAFF. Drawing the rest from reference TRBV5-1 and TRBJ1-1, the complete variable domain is KAGVTQTPRYLIKTRGQQVTLSCSPISGHRSVSWYQQTPGQGLQFLFEYFSETQRNKGNFPGRFSGRQFSNSRSEMNVSTLELGDSALYLCASSPDRVNTEAFFGQGTRLTVV.

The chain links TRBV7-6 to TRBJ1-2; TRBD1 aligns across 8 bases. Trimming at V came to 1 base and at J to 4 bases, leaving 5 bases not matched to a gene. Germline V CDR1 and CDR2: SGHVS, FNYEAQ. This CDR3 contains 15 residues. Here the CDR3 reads CASSLGQGYTYGYTF. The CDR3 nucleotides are TGTGCCAGCAGCTTAGGACAGGGGTATACCTATGGCTACACCTTC.

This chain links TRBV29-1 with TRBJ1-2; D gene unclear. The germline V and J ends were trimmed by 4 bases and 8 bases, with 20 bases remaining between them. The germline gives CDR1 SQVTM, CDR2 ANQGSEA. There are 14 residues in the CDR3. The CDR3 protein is CSVGAQTLWRGYTF. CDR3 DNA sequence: TGCAGCGTTGGGGCACAGACTTTGTGGAGGGGCTACACCTTC.

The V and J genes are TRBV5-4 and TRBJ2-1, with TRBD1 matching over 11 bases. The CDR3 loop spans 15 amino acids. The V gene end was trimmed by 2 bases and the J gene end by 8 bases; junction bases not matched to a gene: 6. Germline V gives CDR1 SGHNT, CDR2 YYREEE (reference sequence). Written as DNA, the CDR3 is TGTGCCAGCAGCTTCCGGGACAGGGGGATTGATGAGCAGTTCTTC. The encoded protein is CASSFRDRGIDEQFF.

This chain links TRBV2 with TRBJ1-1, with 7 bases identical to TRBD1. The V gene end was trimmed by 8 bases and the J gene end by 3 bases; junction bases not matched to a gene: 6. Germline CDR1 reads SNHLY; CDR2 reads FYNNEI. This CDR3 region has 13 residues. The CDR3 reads CASSGQPYTEAFF. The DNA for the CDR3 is TGTGCCAGCTCGGGACAGCCCTACACTGAAGCTTTCTTT.

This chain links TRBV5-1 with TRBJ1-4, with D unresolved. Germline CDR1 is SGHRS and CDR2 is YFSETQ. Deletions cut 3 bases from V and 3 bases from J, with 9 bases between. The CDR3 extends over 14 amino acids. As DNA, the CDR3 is TGCGCCAGCAGCTGGGGAGGAGCTAATGAAAAACTGTTTTTT. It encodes CASSWGGANEKLFF.

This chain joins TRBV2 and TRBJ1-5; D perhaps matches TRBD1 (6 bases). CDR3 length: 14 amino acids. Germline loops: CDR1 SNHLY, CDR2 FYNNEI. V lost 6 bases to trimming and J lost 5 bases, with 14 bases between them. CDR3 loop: CASRGASRDQPQHF. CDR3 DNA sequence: TGTGCCAGCAGGGGGGCATCGAGGGATCAGCCCCAGCATTTT.

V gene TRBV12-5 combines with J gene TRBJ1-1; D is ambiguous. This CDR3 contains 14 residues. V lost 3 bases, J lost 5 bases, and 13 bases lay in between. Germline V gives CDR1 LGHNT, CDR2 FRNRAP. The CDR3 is CASGLAGAGTEAFF. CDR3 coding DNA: TGTGCTAGTGGTTTAGCGGGCGCGGGAACTGAAGCTTTCTTT.

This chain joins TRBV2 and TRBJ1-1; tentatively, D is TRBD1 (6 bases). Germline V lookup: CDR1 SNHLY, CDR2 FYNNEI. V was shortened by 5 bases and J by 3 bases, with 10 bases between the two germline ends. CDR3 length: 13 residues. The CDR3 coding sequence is TGTGCCAGCAGTACCTACAGGGACACTGAAGCTTTCTTT. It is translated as CASSTYRDTEAFF.

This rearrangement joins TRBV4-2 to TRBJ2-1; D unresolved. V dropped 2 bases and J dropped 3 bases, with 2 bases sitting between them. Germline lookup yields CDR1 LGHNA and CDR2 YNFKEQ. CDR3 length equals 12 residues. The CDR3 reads CASSQRYNEQFF. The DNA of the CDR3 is TGTGCCAGCAGCCAACGCTACAATGAGCAGTTCTTC.

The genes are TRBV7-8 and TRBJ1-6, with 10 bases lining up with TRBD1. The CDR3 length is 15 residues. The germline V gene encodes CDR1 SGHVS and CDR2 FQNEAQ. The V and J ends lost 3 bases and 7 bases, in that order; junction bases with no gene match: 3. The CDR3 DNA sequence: TGTGCCAGCAGCTTGGGGACAGGGGTGAATTCACCCCTCCACTTT. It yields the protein CASSLGTGVNSPLHF.

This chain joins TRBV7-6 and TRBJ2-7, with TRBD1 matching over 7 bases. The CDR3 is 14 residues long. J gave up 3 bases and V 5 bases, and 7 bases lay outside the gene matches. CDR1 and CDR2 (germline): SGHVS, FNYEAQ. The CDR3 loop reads CASSLRQGFYEQYF. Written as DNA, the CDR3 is TGTGCCAGCAGCCTTCGACAGGGTTTCTACGAGCAGTACTTC.

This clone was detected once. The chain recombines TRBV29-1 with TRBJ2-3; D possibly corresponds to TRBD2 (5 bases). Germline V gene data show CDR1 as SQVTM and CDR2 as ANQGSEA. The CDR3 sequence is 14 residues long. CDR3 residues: CSGELEGDTDTQYF. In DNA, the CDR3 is TGCAGTGGGGAATTAGAGGGAGACACAGATACGCAGTATTTT.

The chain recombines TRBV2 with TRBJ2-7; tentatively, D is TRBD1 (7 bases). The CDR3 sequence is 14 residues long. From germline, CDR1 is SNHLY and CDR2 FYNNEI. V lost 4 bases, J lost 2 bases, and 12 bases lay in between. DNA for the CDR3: TGTGCCAGCAGTGGACAGGGAGGACCCTACGAGCAGTACTTC. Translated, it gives CASSGQGGPYEQYF.

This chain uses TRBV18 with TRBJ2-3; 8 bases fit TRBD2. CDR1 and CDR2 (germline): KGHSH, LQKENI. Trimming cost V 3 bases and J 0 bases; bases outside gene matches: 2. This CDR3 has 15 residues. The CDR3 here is CASSPGLGSTDTQYF. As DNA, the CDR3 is TGTGCCAGCTCACCGGGACTAGGGAGCACAGATACGCAGTATTTT.

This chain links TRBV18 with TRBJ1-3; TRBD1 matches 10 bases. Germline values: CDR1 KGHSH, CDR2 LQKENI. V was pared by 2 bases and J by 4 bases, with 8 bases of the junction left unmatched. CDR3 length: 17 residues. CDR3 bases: TGTGCCAGCTCACCATTGCCGGGACAGGGGACAGGAAACACCATATATTTT. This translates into CASSPLPGQGTGNTIYF.

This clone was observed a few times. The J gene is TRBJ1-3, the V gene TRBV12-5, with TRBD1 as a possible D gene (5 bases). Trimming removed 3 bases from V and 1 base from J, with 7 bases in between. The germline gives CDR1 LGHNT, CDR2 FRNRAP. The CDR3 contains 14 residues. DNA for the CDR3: TGTGCTAGTGGTTTTACAGGTTCTGGAAACACCATATATTTT. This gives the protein CASGFTGSGNTIYF. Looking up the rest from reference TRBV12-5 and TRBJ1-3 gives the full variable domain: DARVTQTPRHKVTEMGQEVTMRCQPILGHNTVFWYRQTMMQGLELLAYFRNRAPLDDSGMPKDRFSAEMPDATLATLKIQPSEPRDSAVYFCASGFTGSGNTIYFGEGSWLTVV.

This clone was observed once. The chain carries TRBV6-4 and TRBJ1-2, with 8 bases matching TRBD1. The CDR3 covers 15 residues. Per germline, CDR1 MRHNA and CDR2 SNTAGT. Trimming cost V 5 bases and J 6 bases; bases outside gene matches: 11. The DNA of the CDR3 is TGTGCCAGCAGTAAATCCTCCGGGACAGGTGATGGCTACACCTTC. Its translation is CASSKSSGTGDGYTF.

The DNA for the CDR3 is TGTGCCAGCAGCTTACTAAGCTCCTACGAGCAGTACTTC. Protein product: CASSLLSSYEQYF. V gene TRBV5-4 combines with J gene TRBJ2-7, with D unresolved. This CDR3 is built from 13 residues. Trimming stripped 2 bases from V and 0 bases from J, with 6 bases between. The germline V gene encodes CDR1 SGHNT and CDR2 YYREEE (reference sequence).